The 22 T cell receptor beta chains presented below share a single source sample, sequenced in a study of blood T cell repertoires in COVID-19. Using immunoSEQ multiplex PCR, the repertoire was profiled, and TCRdb retains in-frame clones only, with some absent. The data show tens of thousands of clones, with around 84% seen just once and 9% to 15% held by the top ten. Sequences were obtained from peripheral blood. These receptors were taken from a human donor in a cohort sampled during active COVID-19.

This sequence joins TRBV25-1 and TRBJ1-5; D gene unclear. The CDR3 has 15 amino acids. The germline V and J ends were trimmed by 4 bases and 4 bases, with 14 bases remaining between them. The germline CDR1 and CDR2 sequences are MGHDK and SYGVNS. As DNA, the CDR3 is TGTGCCAGCAGTGCTGGCGGTTTGAAAAATCAGCCCCAGCATTTT. Protein sequence: CASSAGGLKNQPQHF.

This clone was found a few times. The chain links TRBV7-9 to TRBJ1-1, with TRBD1 matching 7 bases. In germline, CDR1 is SEHNR, CDR2 FQNEAQ (reference sequence). J lost 8 bases, V lost 3 bases, and 6 bases had no gene match. The CDR3 has 13 residues. CDR3 DNA: TGTGCCAGCAGCTTCGTAGGGGGCCGGGAAGCTTTCTTT. This gives the protein CASSFVGGREAFF.

The V gene is TRBV15, the J gene TRBJ1-5; 8 positions match TRBD1. CDR1 and CDR2 from the germline V gene are LNHNV and YYDKDF (reference sequence). This CDR3 region has 16 residues. The trim removed 3 bases at V and 4 bases at J, leaving 8 bases unmatched. The CDR3 is CATSSLGQGRNQPQHF. The CDR3, as DNA: TGTGCCACCAGCAGTCTCGGACAGGGACGAAATCAGCCCCAGCATTTT.

The chain is built from TRBV29-1 and TRBJ1-2, with D possibly matching TRBD1 (5 bases). With 3 bases removed from V and 7 bases from J, the gap between germline ends came to 15 bases. This CDR3 contains 13 residues. Looked up from germline, CDR1 is SQVTM and CDR2 is ANQGSEA. This CDR3 is CSVDVGPRAGYTF. In nucleotides, the CDR3 is TGCAGCGTTGACGTAGGCCCCAGGGCTGGCTACACCTTC.

The chain uses TRBV19 and TRBJ2-1; TRBD2 matches at 8 bases. There are 16 residues in the CDR3. Germline-derived CDR1 and CDR2 are LNHDA and SQIVND (reference sequence). V trimming: 3 bases; J trimming: 4 bases; junction bases outside the gene matches: 8. The CDR3 sequence is CASSMGQGLGYNEQFF. CDR3 in DNA: TGTGCCAGTAGTATGGGTCAGGGACTAGGATACAATGAGCAGTTCTTC.

A single count supports this clone. This rearrangement joins TRBV28 to TRBJ1-2; 9 nucleotides align to TRBD1. The V and J ends lost 6 bases and 4 bases, in that order; junction bases with no gene match: 9. The CDR3 totals 15 residues. CDR1 is MDHEN and CDR2 is SYDVKM in the germline V gene. The CDR3 sequence: CASSTAGTGLYGYTF. The CDR3 DNA reads TGTGCCAGCAGCACCGCCGGGACAGGGCTCTATGGCTACACCTTC.

Here the CDR3 DNA reads TGTGCCAGCAGCCCGCTAGCGGGGACTCAAGAGACCCAGTACTTC. Its protein is CASSPLAGTQETQYF. J is TRBJ2-5 and V is TRBV4-2; 9 positions match TRBD2. The germline V gene has CDR1 LGHNA and CDR2 YNFKEQ. V lost 4 bases to trimming and J lost 2 bases; unmatched junction nucleotides: 5. The CDR3 covers 15 residues.

V usage is TRBV5-1 and J usage is TRBJ1-1; D not resolved. CDR1 and CDR2 from the germline V gene are SGHRS and YFSETQ. The CDR3 is 16 amino acids. Trimming removed 5 bases from V and 0 bases from J, with 17 bases in between. CDR3 sequence reads: CASSTPDRRMNTEAFF. CDR3 DNA: TGCGCCAGCAGTACCCCAGATCGGCGGATGAACACTGAAGCTTTCTTT.

The chain recombines TRBV7-9 with TRBJ1-2, with D unresolved. Germline-derived CDR1 and CDR2 are SEHNR and FQNEAQ (reference sequence). Trimming pared 5 bases from V and 5 bases from J, leaving 21 bases between. This CDR3 is built from 16 residues. The CDR3 DNA is TGTGCCAGCAGCGATTCAATGGGCATAGGTATTTATGGCTACACCTTC. Translation gives CASSDSMGIGIYGYTF.

The rearrangement joins TRBV9 to TRBJ1-1, with D perhaps matching TRBD1 (5 bases). V dropped 4 bases and J dropped 1 base, with 17 bases sitting between them. There are 16 residues in the CDR3. The germline gives CDR1 SGDLS, CDR2 YYNGEE. DNA of the CDR3: TGTGCCAGCAGCCCCCAGGGAGGGCAAGAGAACACTGAAGCTTTCTTT. This encodes CASSPQGGQENTEAFF.

V is TRBV11-2 and J is TRBJ1-3; D remains unclear. CDR1 and CDR2 (germline): SGHAT, FQNNGV. CDR3 length equals 17 residues. Trimming removed 0 bases from V and 0 bases from J, with 12 bases in between. The CDR3 protein is CASSLDTRRSSGNTIYF. CDR3 DNA sequence: TGTGCCAGCAGCTTAGACACACGACGGAGCTCTGGAAACACCATATATTTT.

The V gene is TRBV3-1 (or the pseudogene TRBV3-2), the J gene TRBJ2-1; TRBD2 aligns across 9 bases. Germline values: CDR1 LGHDT, CDR2 YNNKEL (reference sequence). The CDR3 contains 17 residues. V lost 5 bases to trimming and J lost 6 bases; unmatched junction nucleotides: 14. The CDR3 region is CASSTLNSGSGVNEQFF. In DNA, the CDR3 is TGTGCCAGCAGCACCCTAAATAGCGGGAGTGGTGTCAATGAGCAGTTCTTC.

This clone was detected only once. V is TRBV29-1 and J is TRBJ1-2; no definite D call. CDR1 SQVTM and CDR2 ANQGSEA come from the germline V gene. V gave up 6 bases and J gave up 6 bases, with 14 bases separating them. There are 12 residues in the CDR3. The CDR3 DNA follows: TGCAGCGTCTCACAGACCGGTGATGGCTACACCTTC. Translating it yields CSVSQTGDGYTF. Supplemented by reference TRBV29-1 and TRBJ1-2, the full variable domain reads SAVISQKPSRDICQRGTSLTIQCQVDSQVTMMFWYRQQPGQSLTLIATANQGSEATYESGFVIDKFPISRPNLTFSTLTVSNMSPEDSSIYLCSVSQTGDGYTFGSGTRLTVV.

This clone has a handful of counts. The chain uses TRBV6-5 and TRBJ1-1, with 8 bases aligning to TRBD1. With V trimmed by 5 bases and J by 4 bases, 9 bases remained unmatched. The CDR3 loop spans 15 amino acids. Germline values: CDR1 MNHEY, CDR2 SVGAGI. CDR3 nucleotide sequence: TGTGCCAGCAGTCACCAGACAGGGGAGGTCACTGAAGCTTTCTTT. Protein: CASSHQTGEVTEAFF.

This chain connects TRBV7-2 to TRBJ1-5, with D uncertain. V gave up 1 base and J gave up 6 bases, with 13 bases separating them. This CDR3 has 15 amino acids. Germline-derived CDR1 and CDR2 are SGHTA and FQGNSA. CDR3 in DNA: TGTGCCAGCAGCTTAGTCGGGGTAAGCGGTCAGCCCCAGCATTTT. Translating gives CASSLVGVSGQPQHF. Together with reference TRBV7-2 and TRBJ1-5, the CDR3 gives the full variable domain: GAGVSQSPSNKVTEKGKDVELRCDPISGHTALYWYRQSLGQGLEFLIYFQGNSAPDKSGLPSDRFSAERTGGSVSTLTIQRTQQEDSAVYLCASSLVGVSGQPQHFGDGTRLSIL.

Only one count was recorded for this clone. This sequence joins TRBV18 and TRBJ2-1; 8 positions match TRBD2. V trimming: 3 bases; J trimming: 8 bases; junction bases outside the gene matches: 6. The CDR3 sequence is 14 residues long. Looked up from germline, CDR1 is KGHSH and CDR2 is LQKENI. CDR3 bases: TGTGCCAGCTCACCTCGGGAGGGTTTAGATGAGCAGTTCTTC. Its protein product is CASSPREGLDEQFF.

The chain combines TRBV27 with TRBJ2-7; 10 bases match TRBD2. The germline CDR1 and CDR2 sequences are MNHEY and SMNVEV (reference sequence). V was pared by 7 bases and J by 3 bases, with 6 bases of the junction left unmatched. The CDR3 is 14 residues long. The CDR3 DNA reads TGTGCCAGCATATTGCTAGCGGGAGTCTACGAGCAGTACTTC. Residues: CASILLAGVYEQYF.

The chain uses TRBV28 and TRBJ1-2, with D possibly matching TRBD1 (5 bases). CDR1 and CDR2 from the germline V gene are MDHEN and SYDVKM. The CDR3 extends over 14 amino acids. V lost 0 bases, J lost 5 bases, and 10 bases lay in between. The CDR3 bases are TGTGCCAGCAGTTTATGGGGGCTTACTTATGGCTACACCTTC. It translates to CASSLWGLTYGYTF.

J is TRBJ2-3 and V is TRBV7-3, with 9 positions matching TRBD2. The V gene's germline CDR1 is SGHTA and CDR2 FQGTGA. After removal of 0 bases from V and 6 bases from J, the junction contained 1 base not matched to a gene. CDR3 length equals 14 residues. The CDR3 DNA follows: TGTGCCAGCAGCTTAACGCTAGCGGGGGATACGCAGTATTTT. This codes for CASSLTLAGDTQYF.

The chain couples TRBV18 to TRBJ2-5; 7 nucleotides match TRBD1. The CDR3 is 13 amino acids. Germline CDR1 is KGHSH and CDR2 is LQKENI. V gave up 3 bases and J gave up 2 bases; unmatched junction bases: 0. The CDR3 protein is CASSPTGQETQYF. As DNA, the CDR3 is TGTGCCAGCTCACCGACAGGGCAAGAGACCCAGTACTTC.

CDR3 in amino acids: CASSPPGLKETQYF. In DNA form, the CDR3 reads TGTGCCAGCTCACCACCCGGACTTAAAGAGACCCAGTACTTC. The chain couples TRBV18 to TRBJ2-5; weak D call: TRBD2 (5 bases). The CDR3 consists of 14 residues. The V end was cut by 0 bases, the J end by 3 bases, with 8 bases between. Germline CDR1 is KGHSH and CDR2 is LQKENI.

Here the CDR3 reads CASSLTAGGPHEQYF. The CDR3 bases are TGTGCCAGCAGCTTAACAGCGGGAGGGCCCCACGAGCAGTACTTC. This chain links TRBV7-2 with TRBJ2-7; 10 nucleotides match TRBD2. Per germline, CDR1 SGHTA and CDR2 FQGNSA. After removal of 2 bases from V and 5 bases from J, the junction contained 6 bases not matched to a gene. The CDR3 length is 15 residues.